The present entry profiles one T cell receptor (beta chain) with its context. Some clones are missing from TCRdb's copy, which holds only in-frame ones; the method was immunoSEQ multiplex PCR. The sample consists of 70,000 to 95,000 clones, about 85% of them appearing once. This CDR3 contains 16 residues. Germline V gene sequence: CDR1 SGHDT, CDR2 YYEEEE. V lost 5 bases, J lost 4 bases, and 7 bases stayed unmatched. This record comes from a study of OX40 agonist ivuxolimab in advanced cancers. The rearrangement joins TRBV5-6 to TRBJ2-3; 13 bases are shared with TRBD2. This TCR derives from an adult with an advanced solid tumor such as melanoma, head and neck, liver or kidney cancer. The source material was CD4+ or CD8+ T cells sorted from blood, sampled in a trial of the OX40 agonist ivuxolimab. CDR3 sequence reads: CASRPLTSGRADTQYF. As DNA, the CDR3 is TGTGCCAGCAGACCGCTTACTAGCGGGAGGGCAGATACGCAGTATTTT. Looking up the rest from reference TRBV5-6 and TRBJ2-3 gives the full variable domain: DAGVTQSPTHLIKTRGQQVTLRCSPKSGHDTVSWYQQALGQGPQFIFQYYEEEERQRGNFPDRFSGHQFPNYSSELNVNALLLGDSALYLCASRPLTSGRADTQYFGPGTRLTVL.